A single sample is the source of the 25 T cell receptor beta chains below, sequenced in a study of post-analysis software for immune sequencing data. Regarding the study as a whole: In patients, 4 to 6 TRBV segments were more frequent than in controls, with TRBV5-6, TRBV5-1 and TRBV20-1 among them.

Their specific antigens are unknown. Unique-molecular-identifier-tagged TCR beta cDNA libraries were used. Each CDR3 protein is one row after TCRdb ran MiXCR on the PCR reads. The sample holds about half a million distinct CDR3 sequences; roughly 34% are singletons and the top ten take 4.5% to 7.5%. The sample was blood. The receptors come from a girl aged 2-17 years with multiple sclerosis.

The chain uses TRBV25-1 and TRBJ2-5, with 10 bases lining up with TRBD1. The J call may not be correct, given that the DNA end is closer to TRBJ2-7. This CDR3 region has 13 residues. Germline V CDR1 and CDR2: MGHDK, SYGVNS. CDR3 in amino acids: CASRGQGTDEQYF. The CDR3, as DNA: TGTGCCAGCAGGGGACAGGGGACGGACGAGCAGTACTTC.

Comment on this clonotype: Since no conserved phenylalanine or tryptophan closes the CDR3, a read error is the likely cause. The chain combines TRBV12-3 or TRBV12-4 with TRBJ1-1, with a possible D match to TRBD1 (6 bases). The CDR3 runs to 13 residues. V was trimmed by 3 bases and J by 7 bases, leaving 12 bases between them. The CDR3 is CASSLGRQVEAFL. The CDR3, as DNA: TGTGCCAGCAGTTTGGGACGACAGGTTGAAGCTTTCTTG.

This clonotype was recorded only once. The rearrangement links TRBV20-1 to TRBJ2-3; D could derive from TRBD1 or TRBD2 (6 bases each). Germline values: CDR1 DFQATT, CDR2 SNEGSKA (reference sequence). Trimming removed 5 bases from V and 1 base from J, with 13 bases in between. This CDR3 has 14 amino acids. CDR3 sequence reads: CSAPGGRGTDTQYF. CDR3 sequence (DNA): TGCAGTGCTCCCGGGGGCCGCGGCACAGATACGCAGTATTTT.

This clonotype was found a few times. V usage is TRBV5-1 and J usage is TRBJ2-3; TRBD2 might be the D (6 bases). The CDR3 sequence is 15 residues long. Trimming cost V 1 base and J 2 bases, with 11 bases left between them. Per the germline V gene, CDR1 is SGHRS and CDR2 is YFSETQ. In nucleotides, the CDR3 is TGCGCCAGCAGCTTGTTGGGGGGACCCACAGATACGCAGTATTTT. It specifies CASSLLGGPTDTQYF.

The V gene is TRBV10-3, the J gene TRBJ2-1; D unclear. Germline CDR1 is ENHRY and CDR2 is SYGVKD. The germline V and J ends were trimmed by 0 bases and 3 bases, with 12 bases remaining between them. The CDR3 length is 16 residues. The CDR3 here is CAISESLDGFYNEQFF. For the CDR3, the DNA is TGTGCCATCAGTGAGTCTTTGGACGGATTCTACAATGAGCAGTTCTTC.

This clonotype came up many times. V usage is TRBV9 and J usage is TRBJ2-1; the D gene is possibly TRBD2 (6 bases). The CDR3 contains 12 residues. CDR1 and CDR2 (germline): SGDLS, YYNGEE. With 4 bases removed from V and 8 bases from J, the gap between germline ends came to 10 bases. The CDR3 protein is CASSRGGDEQFF. The CDR3 nucleotides are TGTGCCAGCAGCAGAGGCGGGGATGAGCAGTTCTTC.

The chain combines TRBV28 with TRBJ1-3; D perhaps matches TRBD1 (5 bases). Deletions cut 6 bases from V and 4 bases from J, with 13 bases between. This CDR3 has 14 residues. Germline V CDR1 and CDR2: MDHEN, SYDVKM. The CDR3 spells CASRPLQGGNTIYF. CDR3 sequence (DNA): TGTGCCAGCAGGCCTCTTCAGGGAGGAAACACCATATATTTT.

There are a few counts of this clonotype. The chain uses TRBV20-1 and TRBJ1-6, with D perhaps TRBD1 (6 bases). The CDR3 contains 19 residues. The germline CDR1 and CDR2 sequences are DFQATT and SNEGSKA (reference sequence). Trimming took 0 bases from V and 5 from J, leaving 23 bases between them. CDR3: CSARDQGGLTGSHNSPLHF. The CDR3 DNA reads as TGCAGTGCTAGAGATCAAGGGGGTTTAACAGGATCCCATAATTCACCCCTCCACTTT.

This clonotype was detected a few times. CDR3 region: CSARGGVQAGEQYF. The DNA for the CDR3 is TGCAGTGCTAGGGGGGGGGTCCAGGCTGGCGAGCAGTACTTC. This sequence joins TRBV20-1 and TRBJ2-7; 7 positions agree with TRBD2. The CDR3 loop spans 14 amino acids. V was clipped by 3 bases and J by 6 bases; unmatched bases: 11. Looked up from germline, CDR1 is DFQATT and CDR2 is SNEGSKA (reference sequence).

Notes on this clonotype: The junction differs from germline at one of its ends, possibly a read error. The chain links TRBV29-1 to TRBJ2-1; tentative D call: TRBD2 (6 bases). Looked up from germline, CDR1 is SQVTM and CDR2 is ANQGSEA. The CDR3 sequence is 10 residues long. The CDR3, as DNA: TGCAGCGGGCGGGGAAATGGGCAGTTCTTC. Protein: CSGRGNGQFF.

This rearrangement joins TRBV5-6 to TRBJ1-2; no firm D call. This CDR3 has 15 residues. From germline, CDR1 is SGHDT and CDR2 YYEEEE. The V end was cut by 3 bases, the J end by 1 base, with 13 bases between. The CDR3 here is CASSSNGRINYGYTF. CDR3 nucleotide sequence: TGTGCCAGCAGCTCAAATGGACGGATTAACTATGGCTACACCTTC.

The chain has TRBV20-1 and TRBJ2-7; 7 bases map to TRBD1. The CDR3 loop spans 12 amino acids. Germline CDR1 is DFQATT and CDR2 is SNEGSKA (reference sequence). The J segment lost 3 bases and the V segment lost 3 bases, leaving 2 bases of the junction unmatched. CDR3 nucleotide sequence: TGCAGTGCTAGGGGGGACAGCTACGAGCAGTACTTC. Its translation: CSARGDSYEQYF.

The chain carries TRBV6-5 and TRBJ2-3; D call uncertain. The CDR3 has 14 residues. The ends were cut back, 2 bases at V and 3 bases at J, with 9 bases in the middle. The germline V gene encodes CDR1 MNHEY and CDR2 SVGAGI. CDR3 nucleotides: TGTGCCAGCAGTTACGTTAGGGTAACAGATACGCAGTATTTT. Protein product: CASSYVRVTDTQYF.

The rearrangement joins TRBV3-1 to TRBJ2-5; possibly TRBD2 for D (5 bases). Gene TRBJ2-7 matches the end of the DNA better, so the J call may be wrong. Germline-derived CDR1 and CDR2 are LGHDT and YNNKEL (reference sequence). CDR3 length: 12 residues. Here the CDR3 reads CASSQAGVEQYF. In nucleotides, the CDR3 is TGTGCCAGCAGCCAAGCCGGGGTCGAGCAGTACTTC.

This clonotype was detected only a few times. The chain combines TRBV6-5 with TRBJ1-1; 8 bases agree with TRBD1. Germline values: CDR1 MNHEY, CDR2 SVGAGI. The CDR3 covers 14 residues. The junction had 13 bases not matched to a gene; V was cut back by 6 bases and J by 10 bases. The CDR3 DNA follows: TGTGCCAGCAGCCACCCCCGAGGACAGGGTAGAGCTTTCTTT. Its translation is CASSHPRGQGRAFF.

This clonotype was picked up a small number of times. The genes are TRBV3-1 and TRBJ2-7, with D possibly called TRBD1 or TRBD2 (5 bases each). Per germline, CDR1 LGHDT and CDR2 YNNKEL (reference sequence). The CDR3 is 15 amino acids. V was pared by 3 bases and J by 7 bases, with 19 bases between. CDR3 sequence (DNA): TGTGCCAGCAGCCAGAACCCGGGAATGAGGGGAGAGCAGTACTTC. Amino acid sequence: CASSQNPGMRGEQYF.

This clonotype was counted a single time. The chain is built from TRBV20-1 and TRBJ2-7; TRBD2 agrees at 8 bases. Trimming took 3 bases from V and 1 from J; bases not matched to a gene: 17. CDR1 is DFQATT, CDR2 SNEGSKA, per germline (reference sequence). CDR3 length: 18 amino acids. The DNA for the CDR3 is TGCAGTGCTAGGGATAGGGTCGCCTGGCGGGGGGAGTCCTACGAGCAGTACTTC. As protein: CSARDRVAWRGESYEQYF.

The genes are TRBV6-1 and TRBJ2-7, with D possibly matching TRBD1 (6 bases). V was trimmed by 2 bases and J by 3 bases, leaving 14 bases between them. Germline V lookup: CDR1 MNHNS, CDR2 SASEGT. The length of the CDR3 is 15 residues. The CDR3 DNA follows: TGTGCCAGCAGTGAAACAGGGTTGAAAGTCTACGAGCAGTACTTC. Protein sequence: CASSETGLKVYEQYF.

This clonotype has more than one count but fewer than ten. The chain's CDR3 is CASRSGGWAQETQYF. The CDR3 DNA sequence: TGTGCCAGCAGGTCGGGGGGTTGGGCCCAAGAGACCCAGTACTTC. The V and J genes are TRBV6-5 and TRBJ2-5; 7 nucleotides line up with TRBD2. The CDR3 has 15 residues. The J segment lost 1 base and the V segment lost 6 bases, leaving 8 bases of the junction unmatched. CDR1 is MNHEY, CDR2 SVGAGI, per germline.

This clonotype came up a few times. The gene calls are TRBV6-5 and TRBJ2-3; 7 bases are a match to TRBD1. Trimming removed 4 bases from V and 1 base from J; junction bases left unmatched: 8. Germline CDR1 MNHEY, CDR2 SVGAGI. The CDR3 totals 16 residues. CDR3 DNA: TGTGCCAGCAGTTTGCTCCTTGGACAGGGCACAGATACGCAGTATTTT. It is translated as CASSLLLGQGTDTQYF.

This clonotype was observed a few times. The chain carries TRBV18 and TRBJ1-2; 7 nucleotides align to TRBD1. Trimming at V came to 3 bases and at J to 2 bases, leaving 9 bases not matched to a gene. CDR3 size: 16 residues. Germline assignment: CDR1 KGHSH and CDR2 LQKENI. CDR3 sequence reads: CASSPSSGQSNYGYTF. CDR3 DNA: TGTGCCAGCTCACCGAGTTCGGGACAGAGCAACTATGGCTACACCTTC.

This clonotype was observed a handful of times. The V gene is TRBV24-1, the J gene TRBJ2-1; TRBD1 matches 12 bases. The CDR3 length is 15 residues. Per the germline V gene, CDR1 is KGHDR and CDR2 is SFDVKD. V lost 8 bases, J lost 15 bases, and 16 bases stayed unmatched. In DNA, the CDR3 is TGTGCCACCAACACTCTCCGGGACAGGGGGCGATTTCTGTTCTTC. Its translation is CATNTLRDRGRFLFF.

The V gene is TRBV6-6, the J gene TRBJ2-3, with 12 positions matching TRBD2. This CDR3 has 13 amino acids. From germline, CDR1 is MNHNY and CDR2 SVGAGI (reference sequence). With 10 bases clipped from V and 7 bases from J, the junction kept 6 bases outside the gene matches. CDR3 bases: TGTGCCACCGAACTAGCGGGGGGTCATACGCAGTATTTT. It translates to CATELAGGHTQYF.

The chain combines TRBV5-1 with TRBJ1-5; 10 positions match TRBD1. Germline trimming cut 4 bases from V and 7 bases from J; bases unmatched to any gene: 11. This CDR3 comprises 16 residues. Germline V CDR1 and CDR2: SGHRS, YFSETQ. DNA of the CDR3: TGCGCCAGCAGCCCCGACCGGGACAGGGGAAGACAGCCCCAGCATTTT. This encodes CASSPDRDRGRQPQHF. Together with reference TRBV5-1 and TRBJ1-5, the CDR3 gives the full variable domain: KAGVTQTPRYLIKTRGQQVTLSCSPISGHRSVSWYQQTPGQGLQFLFEYFSETQRNKGNFPGRFSGRQFSNSRSEMNVSTLELGDSALYLCASSPDRDRGRQPQHFGDGTRLSIL.

The chain combines TRBV5-1 with TRBJ2-1; maybe TRBD1 (5 bases). V lost 0 bases, J lost 8 bases, and 12 bases lay in between. The CDR3 is 14 residues long. Germline-derived CDR1 and CDR2 are SGHRS and YFSETQ. CDR3: CASSLEGGADEQFF. CDR3 nucleotides: TGCGCCAGCAGCTTGGAAGGTGGGGCGGATGAGCAGTTCTTC.